Listed here are 25 T cell receptor beta chains from one sample, sequenced in a study of cytomegalovirus exposure and HLA in healthy donors. PCR primers comprised 60 Vbeta and 13 Jbeta primers. Using immunoSEQ multiplex PCR, the repertoire was profiled, and TCRdb retains in-frame clones only, with some absent. The table includes 200,000 or so clones, approximately 83% detected once. Sample: PBMCs. The receptors shown here come from a boy aged 2 to 10 in good health and CMV-seronegative.

The gene calls are TRBV23-1 and TRBJ1-2; 10 bases fit TRBD1. TRBV23-1 counts as an open reading frame of uncertain function. The ends lost 2 bases at V and 4 bases at J; junction bases unmatched: 10. The CDR3 contains 17 residues. CDR3 sequence: CASSQPGQGILGYGYTF. The CDR3 DNA reads TGCGCCAGCAGTCAACCGGGACAGGGGATATTGGGCTATGGCTACACCTTC.

The chain links TRBV4-1 to TRBJ1-1; the match to TRBD1 covers 9 bases. CDR1 and CDR2 from the germline V gene are MGHRA and YSYEKL. The CDR3 totals 15 residues. V lost 4 bases, J lost 5 bases, and 8 bases stayed unmatched. CDR3 amino acids: CASSPGTGILTEAFF. DNA of the CDR3: TGCGCCAGCAGCCCTGGGACAGGGATCTTGACTGAAGCTTTCTTT.

This rearrangement joins TRBV4-3 to TRBJ2-5; 11 nucleotides match TRBD2. CDR3 size: 15 residues. Germline trimming cut 3 bases from V and 0 bases from J; bases unmatched to any gene: 0. Germline V gene sequence: CDR1 LGHNA, CDR2 YSLEER. The CDR3 nucleotides read TGCGCCAGCAGCCAGGGACTAGCGGACCAAGAGACCCAGTACTTC. Its protein is CASSQGLADQETQYF.

V is TRBV9 and J is TRBJ2-3; 8 bases fit TRBD2. Losses at the gene ends were 2 bases for V and 9 bases for J; bases not matched to a gene: 14. CDR1 SGDLS and CDR2 YYNGEE come from the germline V gene. CDR3 length equals 16 residues. The CDR3 protein is CASSVDGGAPRGTQYF. The CDR3, as DNA: TGTGCCAGCAGCGTCGACGGGGGGGCTCCTCGTGGCACGCAGTATTTT.

The chain joins TRBV6-1 to TRBJ1-5; no firm D call. Trimming removed 3 bases at V and 6 bases at J, with 9 bases between. The germline V gene has CDR1 MNHNS and CDR2 SASEGT. The CDR3 sequence is 13 residues long. The CDR3 sequence is CASSERWPQPQHF. In DNA form, the CDR3 reads TGTGCCAGCAGTGAGAGGTGGCCTCAGCCCCAGCATTTT.

In this sample, this clone turned up once. The CDR3, as DNA: TGTGCCAGCAGCTTACGGGCTAGCGGGGGAGATACGCAGTATTTT. This sequence encodes CASSLRASGGDTQYF. The chain uses TRBV7-6 and TRBJ2-3; 10 nucleotides match TRBD2. This CDR3 comprises 15 residues. The V gene end was trimmed by 2 bases and the J gene end by 5 bases; junction bases not matched to a gene: 4. Per the germline V gene, CDR1 is SGHVS and CDR2 is FNYEAQ.

Remarks on this clone: The sample carries other DNA sequences with the same CDR3. The chain has TRBV5-1 and TRBJ1-2; D may be TRBD1 (5 bases). The CDR3 length is 14 residues. Trimming left V 1 base short and J 4 bases short, with 11 bases between. In germline, CDR1 is SGHRS, CDR2 YFSETQ. DNA of the CDR3: TGCGCCAGCAGCTTGCAAGGGCAGGGCTATGGCTACACCTTC. This encodes CASSLQGQGYGYTF.

Here the CDR3 DNA reads TGTGCCAGCAGCTTAGGGGGGGGTACGCAGTATTTT. Protein sequence: CASSLGGGTQYF. J is TRBJ2-3 and V is TRBV11-2; 7 bases align to TRBD2. The CDR3 is made up of 12 amino acids. The junction had 0 bases not matched to a gene; V was cut back by 1 base and J by 8 bases. From germline, CDR1 is SGHAT and CDR2 FQNNGV.

The chain carries TRBV15 and TRBJ2-4; 8 bases are shared with TRBD2. The J segment lost 7 bases and the V segment lost 6 bases, leaving 8 bases of the junction unmatched. The CDR3 extends over 14 amino acids. Germline-derived CDR1 and CDR2 are LNHNV and YYDKDF (reference sequence). The CDR3 DNA is TGTGCCACCAGTTCGGGCGGGGGGAGTAACATTCAGTACTTC. Its translation is CATSSGGGSNIQYF.

The chain carries TRBV5-4 and TRBJ2-3, with 9 bases matching TRBD2. V lost 2 bases and J lost 4; bases outside the gene matches: 8. Germline V gene data show CDR1 as SGHNT and CDR2 as YYREEE (reference sequence). This CDR3 is built from 16 residues. The CDR3 loop is CASSLTARGGADTQYF. CDR3 in DNA: TGTGCCAGCAGCTTAACGGCGCGGGGGGGCGCAGATACGCAGTATTTT.

This clone has just one count. Sequence at one end of the junction differs from germline and may be a read error. The rearrangement links TRBV7-9 to TRBJ1-2; 9 nucleotides match TRBD1. CDR1 is SEHNR, CDR2 FQNEAQ, per germline (reference sequence). CDR3 length equals 16 residues. CDR3 nucleotides: TGTTCCAGCAGCTTAGGTGGGACAGGGACTAACTATGGCTACACCTTC. Translating gives CSSSLGGTGTNYGYTF.

This clone came up once. V is TRBV7-9 and J is TRBJ2-2; D not resolved. This CDR3 spans 11 amino acids. Looked up from germline, CDR1 is SEHNR and CDR2 is FQNEAQ (reference sequence). The germline V and J ends were trimmed by 8 bases and 6 bases, with 7 bases remaining between them. The CDR3 coding sequence is TGTGCCAGCGAGCTCCCCGGGGAGCTGTTTTTT. This encodes CASELPGELFF.

V and J are TRBV4-2 and TRBJ1-2, with D unclear. V dropped 4 bases and J dropped 0 bases, with 12 bases sitting between them. From germline, CDR1 is LGHNA and CDR2 YNFKEQ. This CDR3 spans 15 amino acids. CDR3 DNA sequence: TGTGCCAGCAGCCCCCGGGTGGGAGCTAACTATGGCTACACCTTC. Translating gives CASSPRVGANYGYTF.

Details on this clone: Additional DNA sequences in this sample encode the identical CDR3. This chain joins TRBV18 and TRBJ1-6; D is uncertain. The V gene lost 3 bases and the J gene lost 8 bases, with 14 bases spanning the gap. Germline lookup yields CDR1 KGHSH and CDR2 LQKENI. The CDR3 covers 15 residues. The CDR3 DNA reads as TGTGCCAGCTCACCTTCTGCTGACTTTTATTCACCCCTCCACTTT. Its protein product is CASSPSADFYSPLHF.

The CDR3 DNA sequence: TGTGCCAGCAGTCCATCCCAGGGGAGCACTGAAGCTTTCTTT. It specifies CASSPSQGSTEAFF. The chain employs TRBV6-6 and TRBJ1-1; D is possibly TRBD1 (6 bases). The CDR3 contains 14 residues. Germline V lookup: CDR1 MNHNY, CDR2 SVGAGI (reference sequence). Trimming took 5 bases from V and 4 from J, leaving 14 bases between them.

J is TRBJ1-2 and V is TRBV5-5; weak D call: TRBD1 (5 bases). Germline CDR1 and CDR2: SGHKS and YYEKEE (reference sequence). The CDR3 is 16 amino acids. V was trimmed by 0 bases and J by 2 bases, leaving 14 bases between them. CDR3 DNA sequence: TGTGCCAGCAGCTTGGATTTGGGTGGGGGGAACTATGGCTACACCTTC. It codes for CASSLDLGGGNYGYTF.

The chain carries TRBV5-1 and TRBJ1-1; TRBD1 aligns across 7 bases. CDR1 and CDR2 (germline): SGHRS, YFSETQ. The V gene end was trimmed by 1 base and the J gene end by 10 bases; junction bases not matched to a gene: 10. This CDR3 comprises 14 residues. The CDR3 nucleotides read TGCGCCAGCAGCTTGACAGGGGAAAGAAAGGGAGCTTTCTTT. It codes for CASSLTGERKGAFF.

CDR3 coding DNA: TGCGCCAGCAGCCAGAACAGGGGAGAAAAACTGTTTTTT. Its translation is CASSQNRGEKLFF. The V and J genes are TRBV4-3 and TRBJ1-4; 7 bases align to TRBD1. Germline CDR1 and CDR2: LGHNA and YSLEER. Trimming cost V 3 bases and J 8 bases; bases outside gene matches: 3. CDR3 length: 13 residues.

The chain uses TRBV4-3 and TRBJ2-1, with TRBD2 matching over 8 bases. From germline, CDR1 is LGHNA and CDR2 YSLEER. The CDR3 extends over 15 amino acids. V gave up 0 bases and J gave up 4 bases; unmatched junction bases: 2. Written as DNA, the CDR3 is TGCGCCAGCAGCCAAGAGTCGGGGGGGTACAATGAGCAGTTCTTC. Translated: CASSQESGGYNEQFF.

The chain carries TRBV2 and TRBJ1-2; unclear D gene. V was cut by 2 bases and J by 3 bases, with 4 bases left in between. Germline CDR1 SNHLY, CDR2 FYNNEI. The CDR3 runs 12 residues. As DNA, the CDR3 is TGTGCCAGCAGTGAATCCTACTATGGCTACACCTTC. The encoded protein is CASSESYYGYTF.

This clone was seen once. The V call is TRBV6-5, the J call TRBJ2-7; 7 positions agree with TRBD1. This CDR3 is built from 12 residues. Germline values: CDR1 MNHEY, CDR2 SVGAGI. V trimming: 2 bases; J trimming: 6 bases; junction bases outside the gene matches: 1. CDR3 loop: CASSYDRAEQYF. The CDR3 coding sequence is TGTGCCAGCAGTTACGACAGGGCCGAGCAGTACTTC.

This chain connects TRBV5-5 to TRBJ1-3, with D unresolved. In germline, CDR1 is SGHKS, CDR2 YYEKEE (reference sequence). This CDR3 is built from 14 residues. The V gene lost 1 base and the J gene lost 0 bases, with 5 bases spanning the gap. This chain's CDR3 is CASSLIVSGNTIYF. CDR3 in DNA: TGTGCCAGCAGCTTGATCGTCTCTGGAAACACCATATATTTT.

CDR3 residues: CASSSGSGNTIYF. In nucleotides, the CDR3 is TGCGCCAGCAGTTCAGGCTCTGGAAACACCATATATTTT. The chain carries TRBV5-1 and TRBJ1-3; D call uncertain. Deletions cut 5 bases from V and 0 bases from J, with 6 bases between. The germline CDR1 and CDR2 sequences are SGHRS and YFSETQ. The CDR3 is made up of 13 amino acids.

Concerning this clone: The junction departs from germline at one end; a sequencing error may be responsible. V gene TRBV6-1 combines with J gene TRBJ1-5; TRBD1 might be the D (6 bases). There are 14 residues in the CDR3. Germline CDR1 is MNHNS and CDR2 is SASEGT. This CDR3 is CASSVVRGNRPQHF. CDR3 DNA: TGTGCCAGCAGTGTCGTAAGGGGGAATCGGCCCCAGCATTTT.

The chain recombines TRBV6-1 with TRBJ1-1; perhaps TRBD1 as D (6 bases). Germline V gives CDR1 MNHNS, CDR2 SASEGT. V lost 4 bases and J 0 bases, leaving 15 bases between the germline ends. The length of the CDR3 is 16 residues. The CDR3 nucleotides are TGTGCCAGCAGTGTGGATCGGGGGGCCTTGAACACTGAAGCTTTCTTT. This gives the protein CASSVDRGALNTEAFF.